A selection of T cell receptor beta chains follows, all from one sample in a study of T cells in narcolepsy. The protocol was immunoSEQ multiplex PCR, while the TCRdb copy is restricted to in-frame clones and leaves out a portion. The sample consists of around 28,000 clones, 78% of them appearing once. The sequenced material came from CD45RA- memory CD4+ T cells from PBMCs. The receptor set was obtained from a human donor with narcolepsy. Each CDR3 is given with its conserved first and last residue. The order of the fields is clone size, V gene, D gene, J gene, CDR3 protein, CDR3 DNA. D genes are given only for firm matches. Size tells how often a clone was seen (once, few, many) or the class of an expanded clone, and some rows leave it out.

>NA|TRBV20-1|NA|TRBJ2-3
CSAEFTDTQYF
TGCAGTGCAGAATTCACAGATACGCAGTATTTT
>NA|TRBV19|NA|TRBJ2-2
CASSITALGGTGELFF
TGTGCCAGTAGTATAACGGCCCTAGGGGGGACCGGGGAGCTGTTTTTT
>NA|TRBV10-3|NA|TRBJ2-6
CAISLVGSSGSGANVLTF
TGTGCCATCAGTCTTGTAGGGTCCTCAGGCTCTGGGGCCAACGTCCTGACTTTC
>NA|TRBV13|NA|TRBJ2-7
CASSTVGGFKYF
TGTGCCAGCAGCACCGTCGGGGGATTCAAGTACTTC
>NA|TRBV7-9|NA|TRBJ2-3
CASSRSSGPDTQYF
TGTGCCAGCAGCCGATCGTCCGGGCCAGATACGCAGTATTTT
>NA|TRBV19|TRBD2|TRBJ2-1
CASSISASGWDEQFF
TGTGCCAGTAGTATCTCGGCTAGCGGGTGGGATGAGCAGTTCTTC
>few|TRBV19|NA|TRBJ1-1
CASQRDRSNTEAFF
TGTGCCAGCCAAAGAGACAGATCTAACACTGAAGCTTTCTTT
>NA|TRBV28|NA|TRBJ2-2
CASFRGGSGDTGELFF
TGTGCCAGCTTCAGAGGCGGCTCGGGGGACACCGGGGAGCTGTTTTTT
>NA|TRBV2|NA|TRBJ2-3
CASSQLPTLTQYF
TGTGCCAGCAGTCAACTGCCCACGCTCACACAGTATTTT
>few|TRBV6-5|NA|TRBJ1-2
CASSYEGDGYTF
TGTGCCAGCAGTTACGAGGGAGATGGCTACACCTTC
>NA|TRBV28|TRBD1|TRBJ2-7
CAGRRGTGTYEQYF
TGTGCCGGCCGCAGGGGGACAGGGACCTACGAGCAGTACTTC
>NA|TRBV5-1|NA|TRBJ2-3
CASSLDRGGRTDTQYF
TGCGCCAGCAGCTTGGACAGGGGGGGTCGCACAGATACGCAGTATTTT
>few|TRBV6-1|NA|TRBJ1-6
CASSVVVSNSPLHF
TGTGCCAGCAGTGTGGTGGTCTCTAATTCACCCCTCCACTTT
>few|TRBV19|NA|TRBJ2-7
CAKPGLPAYEQYF
TGTGCCAAACCGGGACTGCCCGCCTACGAGCAGTACTTC
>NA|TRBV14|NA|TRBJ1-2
CASSQTDGQDGYTF
TGTGCCAGCAGCCAGACAGACGGTCAGGATGGCTACACCTTC
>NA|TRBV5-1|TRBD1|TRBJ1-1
CASSLGPGGLTNTEAFF
TGCGCCAGCAGCTTGGGGCCAGGGGGGCTTACGAACACTGAAGCTTTCTTT
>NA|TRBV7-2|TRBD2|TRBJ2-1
CASSLQPGGQGDEQFF
TGTGCCAGCAGCTTACAACCGGGAGGCCAGGGAGATGAGCAGTTCTTC
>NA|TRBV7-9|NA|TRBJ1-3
CASSFAQGAGNTIYF
TGTGCCAGCAGCTTTGCACAGGGCGCTGGAAACACCATATATTTT